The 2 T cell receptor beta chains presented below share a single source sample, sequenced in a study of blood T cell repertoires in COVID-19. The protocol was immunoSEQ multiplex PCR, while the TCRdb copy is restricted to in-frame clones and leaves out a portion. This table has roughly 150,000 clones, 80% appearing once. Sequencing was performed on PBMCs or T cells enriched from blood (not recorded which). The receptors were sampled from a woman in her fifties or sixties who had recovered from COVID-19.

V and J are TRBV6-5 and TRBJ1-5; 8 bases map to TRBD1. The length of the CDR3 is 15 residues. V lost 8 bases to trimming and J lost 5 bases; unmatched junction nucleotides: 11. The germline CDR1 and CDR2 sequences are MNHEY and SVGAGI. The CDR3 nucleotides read TGTGCCAGCCTCCCCGGGACAGGTTCTTATCAGCCCCAGCATTTT. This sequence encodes CASLPGTGSYQPQHF.

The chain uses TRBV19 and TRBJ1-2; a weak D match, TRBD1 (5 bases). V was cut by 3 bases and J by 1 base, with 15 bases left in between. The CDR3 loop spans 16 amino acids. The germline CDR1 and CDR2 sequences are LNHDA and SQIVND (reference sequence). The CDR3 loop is CASSIGDRDFNYGYTF. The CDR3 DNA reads TGTGCCAGTAGTATCGGGGACCGGGACTTTAACTATGGCTACACCTTC.